These 15 T cell receptor beta chains were all obtained from the same sample, sequenced in a study of shared clonotypes between healthy human individuals. Method: immunoSEQ multiplex PCR; TCRdb's copy keeps in-frame clones and lacks some. The data show 800,000 to 1,200,000 clones, more than 75% seen once. The sequenced material came from memory CD4+ T cells from PBMCs. This sample's subset: CD45RA-negative fraction. All receptors derive from a man aged 18-30 years in good health. Some clones in this sample may be carry-over from other donors' samples.

V gene TRBV5-6 combines with J gene TRBJ1-3; D uncertain. V was clipped by 3 bases and J by 0 bases, with 10 bases between them. The CDR3 totals 15 residues. The germline V gene has CDR1 SGHDT and CDR2 YYEEEE. The CDR3, as DNA: TGTGCCAGCAGCTCTGGACCGTTCTCTGGAAACACCATATATTTT. This gives the protein CASSSGPFSGNTIYF. Full variable domain (outside the CDR3, taken from reference TRBV5-6 and TRBJ1-3): DAGVTQSPTHLIKTRGQQVTLRCSPKSGHDTVSWYQQALGQGPQFIFQYYEEEERQRGNFPDRFSGHQFPNYSSELNVNALLLGDSALYLCASSSGPFSGNTIYFGEGSWLTVV.

V gene TRBV9 combines with J gene TRBJ1-5, with 8 bases aligning to TRBD1. The CDR3 runs to 15 residues. CDR1 is SGDLS and CDR2 is YYNGEE in the germline V gene. V was clipped by 3 bases and J by 2 bases; unmatched bases: 4. In DNA, the CDR3 is TGTGCCAGCAGCGCCGGACAGGGAGGCAATCAGCCCCAGCATTTT. Its protein product is CASSAGQGGNQPQHF.

The rearrangement uses TRBV5-4 and TRBJ2-3; no reliable D call. CDR1 and CDR2 from the germline V gene are SGHNT and YYREEE (reference sequence). The length of the CDR3 is 13 residues. V lost 4 bases and J lost 2, with 8 bases in between. The DNA for the CDR3 is TGTGCCAGCAGCCCTTACGTCACAGATACGCAGTATTTT. It codes for CASSPYVTDTQYF.

This clone has a single count. This likely reflects a read error, since a far larger clone is one base away. The sample holds other DNA sequences that translate to the same CDR3. The chain links TRBV7-9 to TRBJ2-5; maybe TRBD1 (6 bases). CDR3 length: 15 residues. Germline CDR1 and CDR2: SEHNR and FQNEAQ (reference sequence). CDR3 protein: CASSFKFREGETQYF. The CDR3 coding sequence is TGTGCCAGCAGCTTTAAATTTCGCGAGGGGGAGACCCAATACTTC. The entire variable domain, with the rest obtained from reference TRBV7-9 and TRBJ2-5, is as follows: DTGVSQNPRHKITKRGQNVTFRCDPISEHNRLYWYRQTLGQGPEFLTYFQNEAQLEKSRLLSDRFSAERPKGSFSTLEIQRTEQGDSAMYLCASSFKFREGETQYFGPGTRLLVL.

The DNA of the CDR3 is TGTGCCAGCAGCTTCGACCCTGGCTACGAGCAGTACTTC. Its translation is CASSFDPGYEQYF. This rearrangement joins TRBV5-4 to TRBJ2-7; unclear D gene. V gave up 2 bases and J gave up 3 bases, with 9 bases separating them. CDR3 length: 13 residues. CDR1 and CDR2 (germline): SGHNT, YYREEE (reference sequence). Complete variable domain (other parts from reference TRBV5-4 and TRBJ2-7): ETGVTQSPTHLIKTRGQQVTLRCSSQSGHNTVSWYQQALGQGPQFIFQYYREEENGRGNFPPRFSGLQFPNYSSELNVNALELDDSALYLCASSFDPGYEQYFGPGTRLTVT.

V and J are TRBV6-5 and TRBJ2-5; 11 bases align to TRBD1. Germline V lookup: CDR1 MNHEY, CDR2 SVGAGI. V shed 0 bases and J 9 bases; nucleotides not matched to a gene: 9. The CDR3 spans 16 residues. In DNA, the CDR3 is TGTGCCAGCAGTTACTCTATCAGGGACAGGGGGACAGCCCAGTACTTC. Its translation is CASSYSIRDRGTAQYF.

This clone was recorded once. This rearrangement joins TRBV5-1 to TRBJ2-5; a weak D match, TRBD2 (5 bases). This CDR3 has 12 residues. Looked up from germline, CDR1 is SGHRS and CDR2 is YFSETQ. V lost 4 bases to trimming and J lost 7 bases, with 11 bases between them. In nucleotides, the CDR3 is TGCGCCAGCAGCCCGGGGATGGGGACCCAGTACTTC. It encodes CASSPGMGTQYF.

Points on this clone: Within the sample, other DNA sequences also encode this same CDR3. The V and J genes are TRBV5-1 and TRBJ2-7; no definite D call. CDR1 and CDR2 (germline): SGHRS, YFSETQ. Trimming pared 0 bases from V and 3 bases from J, leaving 10 bases between. CDR3 length: 14 amino acids. DNA for the CDR3: TGCGCCAGCAGCTTGGGAGGTCGTGTCTACGAGCAGTACTTC. It specifies CASSLGGRVYEQYF.

V usage is TRBV15 and J usage is TRBJ1-1, with TRBD1 identical over 7 bases. V shed 0 bases and J 4 bases; nucleotides not matched to a gene: 5. The CDR3 contains 15 residues. The V gene's germline CDR1 is LNHNV and CDR2 YYDKDF (reference sequence). CDR3 loop: CATSRDEGAVTEAFF. The CDR3, as DNA: TGTGCCACCAGCAGAGATGAGGGGGCTGTCACTGAAGCTTTCTTT.

Of note for this clone: Sequence at one end of the junction differs from germline and may be a read error. This rearrangement joins TRBV5-1 to TRBJ2-1; D is perhaps TRBD1 or TRBD2 (5 bases each). Germline V gives CDR1 SGHRS, CDR2 YFSETQ. The CDR3 extends over 13 amino acids. This chain's CDR3 is CTSSWDPGNEQFF. For the CDR3, the DNA is TGCACCAGCAGCTGGGACCCCGGGAATGAGCAGTTCTTC.

The rearrangement links TRBV7-9 to TRBJ1-1; D remains ambiguous. Trimming took off 1 base at V and 1 base at J, with 10 bases between the two ends. The CDR3 totals 15 residues. In germline, CDR1 is SEHNR, CDR2 FQNEAQ (reference sequence). Here the CDR3 reads CASSLGRGANTEAFF. CDR3 nucleotide sequence: TGTGCCAGCAGCTTAGGTCGGGGAGCGAACACTGAAGCTTTCTTT.

V gene TRBV10-2 combines with J gene TRBJ1-2; 9 positions agree with TRBD1. Germline V gene data show CDR1 as WSHSY and CDR2 as SAAADI. Trimming removed 0 bases from V and 5 bases from J; junction bases left unmatched: 1. The CDR3 is 14 residues long. The CDR3: CASSESTGGYGYTF. The DNA for the CDR3 is TGCGCCAGCAGTGAGTCGACAGGGGGTTATGGCTACACCTTC.

This clone was found many times. The CDR3 bases are TGTGCCAGCAGTTGGGGTAGCGGGAGAGACACAGATACGCAGTATTTT. Its protein is CASSWGSGRDTDTQYF. The chain combines TRBV6-5 with TRBJ2-3; 9 bases are a match to TRBD2. CDR1 and CDR2 (germline): MNHEY, SVGAGI. The trim removed 4 bases at V and 2 bases at J, leaving 7 bases unmatched. This CDR3 is built from 16 residues.

The V gene is TRBV7-9, the J gene TRBJ2-3; D perhaps matches TRBD1 (8 bases). The germline V and J ends were trimmed by 4 bases and 2 bases, with 19 bases remaining between them. CDR3 size: 17 residues. CDR1 is SEHNR, CDR2 FQNEAQ, per germline (reference sequence). The CDR3 DNA is TGTGCCAGCAGCTCTTTGCGGGGGACAGGCCTCACAGATACGCAGTATTTT. The encoded protein is CASSSLRGTGLTDTQYF. Full variable domain (rest looked up from reference TRBV7-9 and TRBJ2-3): DTGVSQNPRHKITKRGQNVTFRCDPISEHNRLYWYRQTLGQGPEFLTYFQNEAQLEKSRLLSDRFSAERPKGSFSTLEIQRTEQGDSAMYLCASSSLRGTGLTDTQYFGPGTRLTVL.

The rearrangement joins TRBV6-6 to TRBJ2-7; D perhaps matches TRBD1 (6 bases). The CDR3 consists of 14 residues. Between the trimmed V and J ends, which lost 6 bases and 9 bases, there was a span of 21 bases. Germline loops: CDR1 MNHNY, CDR2 SVGAGI (reference sequence). In DNA, the CDR3 is TGTGCCAGCAGAAAACCGGGACATAACTCCGGGCAGTACTTC. Amino acids: CASRKPGHNSGQYF.